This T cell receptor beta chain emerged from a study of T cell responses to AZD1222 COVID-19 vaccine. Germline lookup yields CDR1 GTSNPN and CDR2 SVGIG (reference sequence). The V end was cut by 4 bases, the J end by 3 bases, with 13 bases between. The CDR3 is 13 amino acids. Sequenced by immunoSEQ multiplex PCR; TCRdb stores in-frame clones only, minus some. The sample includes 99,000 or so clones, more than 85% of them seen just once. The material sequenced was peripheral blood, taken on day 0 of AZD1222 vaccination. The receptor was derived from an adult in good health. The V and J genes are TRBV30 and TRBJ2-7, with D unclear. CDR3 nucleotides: TGTGCCTGGATGGCCCCGGGTCTCTACGAGCAGTACTTC. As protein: CAWMAPGLYEQYF.